This paragraph reports one TCR beta chain. Its antigen is not known. This sample stems from a study of T cell responses to AZD1222 COVID-19 vaccine. Findings and caveats of the study: Without day 14 samples, only post-peak T cell repertoires were studied. Spike was spanned by vaccine-associated CD4 TCRs, which were dominant at 160-218 and 743-854.

Only in-frame clones appear in the TCRdb table, and some are missing; sequencing was by immunoSEQ multiplex PCR. The sample lists over 100,000 clones, approximately 86% occurring once. The germline V gene encodes CDR1 MNHEY and CDR2 SVGAGI. This CDR3 has 14 residues. Trimming took 3 bases from V and 8 from J, leaving 14 bases between them. This chain links TRBV6-5 with TRBJ2-1, with no clear D. The sequencing used peripheral blood, collected on day 0 of AZD1222 vaccination. The TCR sequence derives from an adult in good health. The CDR3 loop is CASSYERRLHEQFF. CDR3 bases: TGTGCCAGCAGTTATGAAAGGCGGTTGCATGAGCAGTTCTTC.